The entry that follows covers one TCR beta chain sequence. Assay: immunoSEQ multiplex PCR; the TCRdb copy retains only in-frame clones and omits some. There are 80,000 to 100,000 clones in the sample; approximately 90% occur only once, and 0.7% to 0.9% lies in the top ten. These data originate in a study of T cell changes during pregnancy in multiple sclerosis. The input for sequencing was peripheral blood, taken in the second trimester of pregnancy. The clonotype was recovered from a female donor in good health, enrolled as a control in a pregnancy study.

CDR3 nucleotide sequence: TGTGCCAGCAGCACCAAACCGGCAGGGAGGCTCACAGATACGCAGTATTTT. Its translation: CASSTKPAGRLTDTQYF. The rearrangement uses TRBV14 and TRBJ2-3, with TRBD2 as a possible D gene (6 bases). CDR1 and CDR2 from the germline V gene are SGHDN and FVKESK. The CDR3 is 17 amino acids. The germline V and J ends were trimmed by 5 bases and 2 bases, with 20 bases remaining between them.